This T cell receptor (beta chain) derives from a study of technical replicates of blood from a handful of donors. TCRdb keeps only in-frame clones here, not all; method: immunoSEQ multiplex PCR. This table holds some 77,000 clones, approximately 93% found once. Trimming removed 2 bases from V and 2 bases from J, with 10 bases in between. CDR3 size: 15 residues. Germline V CDR1 and CDR2: MDHEN, SYDVKM. Sequencing input: T cells isolated from PBMCs. The chain employs TRBV28 and TRBJ2-1; no clear D gene. This sequence was found in a human donor in good health. The CDR3 region has the DNA TGTGCCAGCAGTTTACCCACTCTTCCCTACAATGAGCAGTTCTTC. This codes for CASSLPTLPYNEQFF.